Presented here are 32 T cell receptor beta chains from one specimen sequenced in a study of vaccination effects on CD4 cells after COVID-19. Their antigens are not known. Before any sequencing was done, the ViraFEST assay used viral peptide pools to expand antigen-specific CD4+ T cells. Cells that had been cultured for roughly 9 days were the source of isolated CD4+ T cells. Their SARS-CoV-2 infection, verified by PCR, occurred between March and December 2020. Clones were read by immunoSEQ multiplex PCR, and TCRdb kept only the in-frame ones, dropping some. The table lists tens of thousands of clones, under 85% of them singletons. The sequencing used CD4+ T cells from PBMCs cultured with a peptide pool, collected before COVID-19 vaccination. The source of these receptors is a human donor who had a prior SARS-CoV-2 infection.

This rearrangement joins TRBV7-9 to TRBJ2-7; D is unresolved. Germline CDR1 and CDR2: SEHNR and FQNEAQ (reference sequence). Trimming removed 5 bases at V and 2 bases at J, with 13 bases between. The CDR3 is made up of 14 amino acids. In nucleotides, the CDR3 is TGTGCCAGCAGCCATCTGGTGGGCCCCTACGAGCAGTACTTC. The encoded protein is CASSHLVGPYEQYF.

The rearrangement uses TRBV7-9 and TRBJ2-3; 11 bases fit TRBD1. Germline-derived CDR1 and CDR2 are SEHNR and FQNEAQ (reference sequence). V trimming: 5 bases; J trimming: 1 base; junction bases outside the gene matches: 8. The CDR3 runs 17 residues. CDR3: CASSPRDRGWGTDTQYF. As DNA, the CDR3 is TGTGCCAGCAGCCCCCGGGACAGGGGGTGGGGCACAGATACGCAGTATTTT.

The gene calls are TRBV7-2 and TRBJ2-7; no clear D gene. The length of the CDR3 is 13 residues. Between the trimmed V and J ends, which lost 2 bases and 3 bases, there was a span of 8 bases. The germline gives CDR1 SGHTA, CDR2 FQGNSA. The CDR3 loop reads CASSLRTSYEQYF. CDR3 nucleotide sequence: TGTGCCAGCAGCTTAAGGACCAGCTACGAGCAGTACTTC.

CDR3 coding DNA: TGTGCCAGCACCGGGGACAGCAACTATGGCTACACCTTC. Protein sequence: CASTGDSNYGYTF. J is TRBJ1-2 and V is TRBV2; 7 nucleotides match TRBD1. Germline V gene sequence: CDR1 SNHLY, CDR2 FYNNEI. The CDR3 contains 13 residues. The V segment lost 7 bases and the J segment 2 bases; nucleotides outside the gene matches: 4.

The chain combines TRBV28 with TRBJ1-6; weak D call: TRBD1 (5 bases). V lost 3 bases, J lost 4 bases, and 19 bases lay in between. The CDR3 extends over 18 amino acids. Germline CDR1 and CDR2: MDHEN and SYDVKM. In DNA, the CDR3 is TGTGCCAGCAGTTTCGGGACCCGAAAAGTGGGATATAATTCACCCCTCCACTTT. It encodes CASSFGTRKVGYNSPLHF.

The chain combines TRBV7-2 with TRBJ1-2; the D is unclear. CDR1 is SGHTA and CDR2 is FQGNSA in the germline V gene. V lost 2 bases to trimming and J lost 8 bases, with 12 bases between them. There are 13 residues in the CDR3. The CDR3 DNA is TGTGCCAGCAGCTTATACGCAGGTTACGGCTACACCTTC. It specifies CASSLYAGYGYTF.

The gene calls are TRBV7-9 and TRBJ2-1; the D is unclear. Trimming stripped 2 bases from V and 5 bases from J, with 13 bases between. The CDR3 contains 15 residues. Germline V lookup: CDR1 SEHNR, CDR2 FQNEAQ (reference sequence). CDR3 nucleotides: TGTGCCAGCAGCTTAATTTTGGCAGCGAACAATGAGCAGTTCTTC. It is translated as CASSLILAANNEQFF.

V gene TRBV2 combines with J gene TRBJ2-7, with 11 bases aligning to TRBD2. The CDR3 is 13 residues long. The germline gives CDR1 SNHLY, CDR2 FYNNEI. Germline trimming cut 8 bases from V and 2 bases from J; bases unmatched to any gene: 2. The CDR3 DNA sequence: TGTGCCAGCCTGGGACTAGCGGCCTACGAGCAGTACTTC. This translates into CASLGLAAYEQYF.

The V and J genes are TRBV18 and TRBJ2-1; 10 nucleotides match TRBD2. J lost 7 bases, V lost 0 bases, and 6 bases had no gene match. There are 16 residues in the CDR3. Germline assignment: CDR1 KGHSH and CDR2 LQKENI. The CDR3 nucleotides read TGTGCCAGCTCACCACCGAACCTAGCGGGGGTGAATGAGCAGTTCTTC. It encodes CASSPPNLAGVNEQFF.

The chain joins TRBV9 to TRBJ2-5; tentatively, D is TRBD1 (6 bases). CDR3 length: 14 residues. Trimming cost V 3 bases and J 7 bases, with 16 bases left between them. The germline V gene encodes CDR1 SGDLS and CDR2 YYNGEE. CDR3 DNA: TGTGCCAGCAGCGCCAACAGGGACCCTATGACCCAGTACTTC. The encoded protein is CASSANRDPMTQYF.

V usage is TRBV7-2 and J usage is TRBJ1-2, with TRBD1 identical over 9 bases. V shed 0 bases and J 7 bases; nucleotides not matched to a gene: 9. In germline, CDR1 is SGHTA, CDR2 FQGNSA. This CDR3 is 16 amino acids long. The CDR3 nucleotides are TGTGCCAGCAGCTTAGCCGACTTTGGACAGGGGAGTGGCTACACCTTC. As protein: CASSLADFGQGSGYTF.

V usage is TRBV21-1 and J usage is TRBJ2-1. TRBV21-1 corresponds to a pseudogene. The CDR3 is 18 amino acids. The CDR3 here is CASSKVRVWGYSYNEQFF. The CDR3 DNA reads as TGTGCCAGCAGCAAAGTACGAGTGTGGGGGTACTCCTACAATGAGCAGTTCTTC.

The chain is built from TRBV12-3 or TRBV12-4 and TRBJ2-7; weak D call: TRBD1 (6 bases). V was shortened by 1 base and J by 6 bases, with 10 bases between the two germline ends. The CDR3 length is 13 residues. CDR3 nucleotides: TGTGCCAGCAGTTTAGACAGGGTAAGCGAGCAGTACTTC. Its protein product is CASSLDRVSEQYF.

CDR3 loop: CASSLRRLAGEETQYF. The CDR3 DNA is TGTGCCAGCAGCTTAAGGAGACTAGCGGGGGAAGAGACCCAGTACTTC. The rearrangement uses TRBV7-2 and TRBJ2-5, with 12 bases aligning to TRBD2. The CDR3 sequence is 16 residues long. The J segment lost 3 bases and the V segment lost 2 bases, leaving 4 bases of the junction unmatched. The germline CDR1 and CDR2 sequences are SGHTA and FQGNSA.

The V gene is TRBV7-6, the J gene TRBJ1-5, with a tentative D call TRBD1 (6 bases). CDR3 length: 16 amino acids. Trimming left V 3 bases short and J 12 bases short, with 24 bases between. Germline lookup yields CDR1 SGHVS and CDR2 FNYEAQ. The CDR3 region has the DNA TGTGCCAGCAGCTTTAGTGAAAAGGGGGATGAGTTACTCCAGCATTTT. Protein product: CASSFSEKGDELLQHF.

This clone was recorded once. The V gene is TRBV12-5, the J gene TRBJ1-4; D not certain. The CDR3 has 14 amino acids. The V end lost 1 base, the J end lost 0 bases, and 3 bases lay between the germline ends. CDR1 and CDR2 (germline): LGHNT, FRNRAP. This chain's CDR3 is CASGLGSTNEKLFF. DNA for the CDR3: TGTGCTAGTGGTTTGGGATCAACTAATGAAAAACTGTTTTTT.

This chain connects TRBV6-5 to TRBJ2-1; no firm D call. Germline CDR1 is MNHEY and CDR2 is SVGAGI. Trimming took 2 bases from V and 1 from J, leaving 12 bases between them. The CDR3 contains 16 residues. Here the CDR3 reads CASSYDPVGSYNEQFF. DNA of the CDR3: TGTGCCAGCAGTTACGACCCGGTTGGATCCTACAATGAGCAGTTCTTC.

This chain connects TRBV5-1 to TRBJ2-7, with D uncertain. The CDR3 runs to 15 residues. Trimming shortened V by 0 bases and J by 3 bases, and 13 bases separated the two germline ends. Germline CDR1 SGHRS, CDR2 YFSETQ. The CDR3 loop is CASSLEPDGGYEQYF. DNA of the CDR3: TGCGCCAGCAGCTTGGAACCGGACGGCGGCTACGAGCAGTACTTC.

The count of this clone is one. The rearrangement links TRBV12-3 or TRBV12-4 to TRBJ1-5; perhaps TRBD1 as D (6 bases). Trimming took 6 bases from V and 3 from J, leaving 9 bases between them. The length of the CDR3 is 13 residues. This CDR3 reads CASRDSLNQPQHF. The CDR3 DNA sequence: TGTGCCAGCAGGGACAGCCTCAATCAGCCCCAGCATTTT.

J is TRBJ2-1 and V is TRBV15; possibly TRBD1 for D (5 bases). Deletions cut 0 bases from V and 4 bases from J, with 16 bases between. Germline V gene lookup returns CDR1 LNHNV and CDR2 YYDKDF (reference sequence). This CDR3 spans 17 amino acids. The CDR3 DNA is TGTGCCACCAGCAGAGAACTGCCAGGGTTTCGTTACAATGAGCAGTTCTTC. This sequence encodes CATSRELPGFRYNEQFF.

This clone appeared a single time. The gene calls are TRBV20-1 and TRBJ2-5; possibly TRBD2 for D (7 bases). Trimming left V 6 bases short and J 5 bases short, with 10 bases between. The CDR3 loop spans 11 amino acids. CDR1 and CDR2 (germline): DFQATT, SNEGSKA (reference sequence). The DNA for the CDR3 is TGCAGTGCCCGGGGGGCCGAGACCCAGTACTTC. Protein product: CSARGAETQYF.

The rearrangement joins TRBV6-2 or TRBV6-3 to TRBJ2-2; D is unclear. The CDR3 is made up of 12 amino acids. CDR1 and CDR2 from the germline V gene are MNHEY and SVGEGT. Trimming took 5 bases from V and 8 from J, leaving 9 bases between them. The CDR3 spells CASSVSWGELFF. For the CDR3, the DNA is TGTGCCAGCAGTGTATCCTGGGGGGAGCTGTTTTTT.

V usage is TRBV28 and J usage is TRBJ2-5, with D perhaps TRBD2 (7 bases). The CDR3 loop spans 15 amino acids. Between the trimmed V and J ends, which lost 7 bases and 3 bases, there was a span of 18 bases. CDR1 is MDHEN, CDR2 SYDVKM, per germline. The CDR3 protein is CASNTLRGGEETQYF. The DNA of the CDR3 is TGTGCCAGCAACACACTGCGAGGGGGGGAAGAGACCCAGTACTTC. Based on the CDR3 plus reference TRBV28 and TRBJ2-5, the full variable domain is DVKVTQSSRYLVKRTGEKVFLECVQDMDHENMFWYRQDPGLGLRLIYFSYDVKMKEKGDIPEGYSVSREKKERFSLILESASTNQTSMYLCASNTLRGGEETQYFGPGTRLLVL.

The chain carries TRBV7-3 and TRBJ2-5; the match to TRBD1 covers 9 bases. Germline-derived CDR1 and CDR2 are SGHTA and FQGTGA. CDR3 length: 15 residues. J lost 7 bases, V lost 5 bases, and 11 bases had no gene match. As DNA, the CDR3 is TGTGCCAGCAGCCTTACAGGGGGCAGCTTGGGGACCCAGTACTTC. Residues: CASSLTGGSLGTQYF.

The chain employs TRBV28 and TRBJ1-5; TRBD1 matches at 7 bases. CDR3 length: 16 amino acids. The ends lost 6 bases at V and 5 bases at J; junction bases unmatched: 13. From germline, CDR1 is MDHEN and CDR2 SYDVKM. The CDR3 DNA sequence: TGTGCCAGCAGACCTGCCGGGACAGTAAGCTATCAGCCCCAGCATTTT. This encodes CASRPAGTVSYQPQHF.

The chain couples TRBV11-3 to TRBJ2-7; a possible D gene is TRBD1 (6 bases). There are 17 residues in the CDR3. V was shortened by 0 bases and J by 0 bases, with 15 bases between the two germline ends. Germline loops: CDR1 SGHNT, CDR2 YENEEA. The chain's CDR3 is CASSLDLGQKNSYEQYF. The CDR3 DNA reads as TGTGCCAGCAGCTTAGACCTAGGACAGAAAAACTCCTACGAGCAGTACTTC.

In this sample, this clone turned up a few times. The chain uses TRBV5-4 and TRBJ1-2; D is undetermined. CDR1 SGHNT and CDR2 YYREEE come from the germline V gene (reference sequence). This CDR3 contains 15 residues. Trimming cost V 1 base and J 2 bases, with 12 bases left between them. The DNA of the CDR3 is TGTGCCAGCAGCTTGTCGGGCGGAGTGAACTATGGCTACACCTTC. Protein product: CASSLSGGVNYGYTF.

The chain recombines TRBV6-1 with TRBJ2-1; the match to TRBD2 covers 14 bases. V shed 4 bases and J 0 bases; nucleotides not matched to a gene: 5. The germline gives CDR1 MNHNS, CDR2 SASEGT. The CDR3 has 18 amino acids. The CDR3 region has the DNA TGTGCCAGCAGTGGGACTAGCGGGAGGTCCGGCTCCTACAATGAGCAGTTCTTC. Protein: CASSGTSGRSGSYNEQFF.

The gene calls are TRBV11-3 and TRBJ2-1; a possible D gene is TRBD2 (5 bases). The CDR3 loop spans 16 amino acids. Trimming took 1 base from V and 5 from J, leaving 15 bases between them. Germline CDR1 SGHNT, CDR2 YENEEA. CDR3: CASSLVVGVRNNEQFF. DNA of the CDR3: TGTGCCAGCAGCTTAGTGGTGGGAGTAAGGAACAATGAGCAGTTCTTC.

Sample share makes this clone medium-sized (0.01 to 0.1%). The gene calls are TRBV5-4 and TRBJ2-6; the D gene is possibly TRBD1 (5 bases). This CDR3 region has 15 residues. Germline V lookup: CDR1 SGHNT, CDR2 YYREEE (reference sequence). V was clipped by 1 base and J by 2 bases, with 7 bases between them. The CDR3 sequence is CASSLPGTGANVLTF. CDR3 in DNA: TGTGCCAGCAGCTTGCCAGGGACTGGGGCCAACGTCCTGACTTTC.

This clone was detected only once. The chain combines TRBV6-5 with TRBJ2-5; 8 bases fit TRBD1. The CDR3 sequence is 15 residues long. V lost 6 bases to trimming and J lost 2 bases; unmatched junction nucleotides: 8. The germline gives CDR1 MNHEY, CDR2 SVGAGI. The CDR3 sequence is CASRRQGQAQETQYF. The CDR3 nucleotides are TGTGCCAGCAGACGACAGGGGCAAGCACAAGAGACCCAGTACTTC.

The genes are TRBV7-2 and TRBJ2-6, with D perhaps given as TRBD1 or TRBD2 (5 bases each). Germline V lookup: CDR1 SGHTA, CDR2 FQGNSA. Trimming removed 0 bases at V and 0 bases at J, with 12 bases between. The CDR3 contains 18 residues. The CDR3 sequence: CASSLAPGTRSGANVLTF. CDR3 coding DNA: TGTGCCAGCAGCTTAGCGCCGGGGACCCGCTCTGGGGCCAACGTCCTGACTTTC.